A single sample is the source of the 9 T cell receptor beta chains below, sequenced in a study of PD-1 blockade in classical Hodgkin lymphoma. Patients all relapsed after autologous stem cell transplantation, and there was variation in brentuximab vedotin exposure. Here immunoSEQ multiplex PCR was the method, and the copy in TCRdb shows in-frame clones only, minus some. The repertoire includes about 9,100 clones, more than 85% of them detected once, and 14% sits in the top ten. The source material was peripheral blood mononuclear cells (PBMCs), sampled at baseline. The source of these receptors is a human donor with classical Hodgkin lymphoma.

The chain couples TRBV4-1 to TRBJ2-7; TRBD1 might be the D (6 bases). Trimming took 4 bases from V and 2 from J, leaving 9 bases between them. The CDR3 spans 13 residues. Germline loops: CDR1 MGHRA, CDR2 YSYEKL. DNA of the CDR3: TGCGCCAGCAGCCCCTGGGACACCTACGAGCAGTACTTC. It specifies CASSPWDTYEQYF.

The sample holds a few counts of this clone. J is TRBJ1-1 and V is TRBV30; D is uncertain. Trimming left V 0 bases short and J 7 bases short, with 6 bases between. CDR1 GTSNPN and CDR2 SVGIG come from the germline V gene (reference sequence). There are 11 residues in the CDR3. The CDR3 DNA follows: TGTGCCTGGAGTGTAGGGTTTGAAGCTTTCTTT. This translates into CAWSVGFEAFF.

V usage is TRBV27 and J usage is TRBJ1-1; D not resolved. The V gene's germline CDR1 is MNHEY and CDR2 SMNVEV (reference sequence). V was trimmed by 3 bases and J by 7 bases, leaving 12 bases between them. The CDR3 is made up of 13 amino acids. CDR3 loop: CASSLEGSLEAFF. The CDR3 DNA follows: TGTGCCAGCAGTTTGGAGGGTAGCCTTGAAGCTTTCTTT.

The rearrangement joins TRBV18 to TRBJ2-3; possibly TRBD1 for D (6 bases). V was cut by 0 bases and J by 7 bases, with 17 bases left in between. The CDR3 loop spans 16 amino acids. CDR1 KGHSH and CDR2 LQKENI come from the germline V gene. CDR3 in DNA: TGTGCCAGCTCACCACCCTGGGTGACAGGAACTAATACGCAGTATTTT. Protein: CASSPPWVTGTNTQYF.

CDR3 protein: CASRTTQNTGELFF. CDR3 coding DNA: TGTGCCAGCAGAACGACTCAGAACACCGGGGAGCTGTTTTTT. The genes are TRBV9 and TRBJ2-2; D remains unclear. CDR3 length: 14 amino acids. From germline, CDR1 is SGDLS and CDR2 YYNGEE. V lost 5 bases to trimming and J lost 1 base, with 9 bases between them.

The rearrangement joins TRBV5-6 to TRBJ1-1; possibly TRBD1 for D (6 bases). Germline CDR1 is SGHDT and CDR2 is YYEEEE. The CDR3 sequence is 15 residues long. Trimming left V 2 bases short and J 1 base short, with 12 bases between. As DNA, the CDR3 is TGTGCCAGCAGCTTAGGGGGACCGAAGAACACTGAAGCTTTCTTT. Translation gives CASSLGGPKNTEAFF.

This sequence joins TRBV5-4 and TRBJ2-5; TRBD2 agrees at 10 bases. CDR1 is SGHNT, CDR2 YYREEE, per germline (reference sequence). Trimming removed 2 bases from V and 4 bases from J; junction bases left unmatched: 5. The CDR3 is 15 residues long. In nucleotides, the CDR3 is TGTGCCAGCAGCTTTTCACTAGCGGGAACAGAGACCCAGTACTTC. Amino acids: CASSFSLAGTETQYF.

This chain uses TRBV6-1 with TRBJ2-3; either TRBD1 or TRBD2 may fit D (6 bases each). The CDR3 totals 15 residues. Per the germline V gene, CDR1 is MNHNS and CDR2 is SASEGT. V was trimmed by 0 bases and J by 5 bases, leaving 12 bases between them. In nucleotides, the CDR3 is TGTGCCAGCAGTGAAGCTCCCGGGGGCGTAGATACGCAGTATTTT. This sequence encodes CASSEAPGGVDTQYF.

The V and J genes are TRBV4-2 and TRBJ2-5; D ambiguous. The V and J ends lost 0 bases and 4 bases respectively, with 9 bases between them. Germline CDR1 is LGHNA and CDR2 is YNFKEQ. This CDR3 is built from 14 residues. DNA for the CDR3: TGTGCCAGCAGCCAAGATGGGCTCGTAGAGACCCAGTACTTC. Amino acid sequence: CASSQDGLVETQYF.